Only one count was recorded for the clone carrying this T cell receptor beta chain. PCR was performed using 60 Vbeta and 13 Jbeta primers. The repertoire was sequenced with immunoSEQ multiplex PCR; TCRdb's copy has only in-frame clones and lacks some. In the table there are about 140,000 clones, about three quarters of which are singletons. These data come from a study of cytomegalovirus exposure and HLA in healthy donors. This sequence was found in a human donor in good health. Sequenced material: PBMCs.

CDR3 in DNA: TGTGCCAGCAGCACCTACGGACAGCCTCCTTTTTCTGAAGCTTTCTTT. Translation: CASSTYGQPPFSEAFF. The chain employs TRBV7-8 and TRBJ1-1; D may be TRBD1 (6 bases). Germline CDR1 SGHVS, CDR2 FQNEAQ. The CDR3 extends over 16 amino acids. Trimming shortened V by 5 bases and J by 6 bases, and 22 bases separated the two germline ends.